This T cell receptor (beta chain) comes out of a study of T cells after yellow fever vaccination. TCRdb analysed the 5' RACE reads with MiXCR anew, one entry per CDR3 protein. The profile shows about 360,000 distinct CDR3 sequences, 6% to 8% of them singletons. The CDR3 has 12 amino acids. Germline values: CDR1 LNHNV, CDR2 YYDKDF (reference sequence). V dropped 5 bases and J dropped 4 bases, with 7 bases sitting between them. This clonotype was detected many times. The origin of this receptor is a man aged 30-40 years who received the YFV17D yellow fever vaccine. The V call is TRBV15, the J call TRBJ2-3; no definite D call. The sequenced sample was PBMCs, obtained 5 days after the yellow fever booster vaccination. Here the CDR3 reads CATSDGPDTQYF. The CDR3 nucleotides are TGTGCCACCAGCGATGGGCCAGATACGCAGTATTTT.